This T cell receptor beta chain was retrieved from a study of beta chain features in type 1 diabetes. Study-level points and caveats: The study found moderately but significantly shorter TCRB CDR3s in all four CD4+ subsets of Type 1 diabetes patients.

Blood was collected once per donor into heparin, averaging about 110 mL. This clone has only a few counts. Antigen unknown. Expressed TCRB transcripts got sequenced, as all isolated RNA was reverse transcribed. The assay was immunoSEQ multiplex PCR, and TCRdb's table has in-frame clones only and misses some. The data contain hundreds of thousands of clones, about 14% of them seen just once; the ten biggest clones take up less than 0.04%. The CDR3 is made up of 16 amino acids. The V and J ends lost 4 bases and 9 bases, in that order; junction bases with no gene match: 8. Germline V CDR1 and CDR2: SGHTA, FQGNSA.

The sequence came from a man in his late teens or twenties with type 1 diabetes. The chain joins TRBV7-2 to TRBJ2-1, with 14 bases fitting TRBD2. Material: naive CD4+ T cells from blood. CDR3 amino acids: CASSSGLAGAFGEQFF. The CDR3 DNA reads TGTGCCAGCAGCTCGGGACTAGCGGGAGCATTCGGTGAGCAGTTCTTC.